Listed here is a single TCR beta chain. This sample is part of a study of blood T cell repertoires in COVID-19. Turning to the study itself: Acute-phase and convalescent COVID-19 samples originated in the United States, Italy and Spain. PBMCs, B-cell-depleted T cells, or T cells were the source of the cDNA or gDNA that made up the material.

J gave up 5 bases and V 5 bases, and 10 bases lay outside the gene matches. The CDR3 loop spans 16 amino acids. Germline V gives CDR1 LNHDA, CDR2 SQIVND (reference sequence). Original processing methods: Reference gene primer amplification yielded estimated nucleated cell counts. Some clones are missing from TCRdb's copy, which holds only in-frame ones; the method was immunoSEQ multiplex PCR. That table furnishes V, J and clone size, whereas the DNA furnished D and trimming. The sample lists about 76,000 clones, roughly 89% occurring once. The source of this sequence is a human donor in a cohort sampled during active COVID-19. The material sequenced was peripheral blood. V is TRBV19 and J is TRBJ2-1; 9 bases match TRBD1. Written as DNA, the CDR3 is TGTGCCAGTAGTGATTACAGGGGGCCTATAGACAATGAGCAGTTCTTC. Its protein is CASSDYRGPIDNEQFF.